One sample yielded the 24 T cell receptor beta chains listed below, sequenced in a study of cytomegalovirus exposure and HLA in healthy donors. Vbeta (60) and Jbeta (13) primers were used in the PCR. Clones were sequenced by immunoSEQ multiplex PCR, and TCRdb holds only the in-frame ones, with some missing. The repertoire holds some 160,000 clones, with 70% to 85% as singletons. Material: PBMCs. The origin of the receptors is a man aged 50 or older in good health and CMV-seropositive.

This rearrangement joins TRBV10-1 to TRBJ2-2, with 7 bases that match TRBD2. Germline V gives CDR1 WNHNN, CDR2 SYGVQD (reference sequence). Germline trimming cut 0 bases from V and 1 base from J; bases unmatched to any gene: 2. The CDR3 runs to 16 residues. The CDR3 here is CASSESAGVNTGELFF. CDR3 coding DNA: TGCGCCAGCAGTGAGTCGGCGGGGGTGAACACCGGGGAGCTGTTTTTT.

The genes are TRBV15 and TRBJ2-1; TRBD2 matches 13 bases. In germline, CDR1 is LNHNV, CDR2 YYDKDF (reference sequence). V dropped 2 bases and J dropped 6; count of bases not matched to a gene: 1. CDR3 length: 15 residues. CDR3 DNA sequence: TGTGCCACCAGCAGAAGGACTAGCGGGAGCAATGAGCAGTTCTTC. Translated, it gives CATSRRTSGSNEQFF.

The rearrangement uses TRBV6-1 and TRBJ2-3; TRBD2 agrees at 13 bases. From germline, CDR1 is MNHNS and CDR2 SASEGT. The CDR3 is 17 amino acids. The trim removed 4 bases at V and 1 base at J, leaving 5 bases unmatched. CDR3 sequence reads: CASSVGLAGIRTDTQYF. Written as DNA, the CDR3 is TGTGCCAGCAGTGTGGGACTAGCGGGGATTCGCACAGATACGCAGTATTTT.

CDR3 nucleotide sequence: TGTGCCAGCTCACCCCCGGACAGACAAGGCGAGACCCAGTACTTC. Amino acid sequence: CASSPPDRQGETQYF. The chain is built from TRBV18 and TRBJ2-5; D is perhaps TRBD1 (6 bases). CDR3 length: 15 amino acids. Trimming pared 3 bases from V and 5 bases from J, leaving 16 bases between. Germline V CDR1 and CDR2: KGHSH, LQKENI.

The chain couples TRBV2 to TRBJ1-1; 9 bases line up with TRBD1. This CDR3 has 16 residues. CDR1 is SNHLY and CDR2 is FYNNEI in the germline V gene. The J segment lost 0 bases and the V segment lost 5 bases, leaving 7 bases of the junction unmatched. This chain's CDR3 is CASSRDRVGMNTEAFF. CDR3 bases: TGTGCCAGCAGTCGGGACAGGGTAGGCATGAACACTGAAGCTTTCTTT.

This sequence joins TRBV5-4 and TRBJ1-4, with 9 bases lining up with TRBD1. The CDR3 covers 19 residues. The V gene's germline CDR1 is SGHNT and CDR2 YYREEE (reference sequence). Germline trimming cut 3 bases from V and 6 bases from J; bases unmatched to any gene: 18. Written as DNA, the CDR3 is TGTGCCAGCAGCTCGGGACTTGGGACCTCCGGGACAGGGTATGAAAAACTGTTTTTT. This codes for CASSSGLGTSGTGYEKLFF.

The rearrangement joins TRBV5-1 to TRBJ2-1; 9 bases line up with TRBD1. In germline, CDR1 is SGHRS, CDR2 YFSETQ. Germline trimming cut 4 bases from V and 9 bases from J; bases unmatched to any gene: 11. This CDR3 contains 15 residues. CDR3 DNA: TGCGCCAGCAGCGAGCTACAGGGGGCAAGGAGTGAGCAGTTCTTC. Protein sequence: CASSELQGARSEQFF.

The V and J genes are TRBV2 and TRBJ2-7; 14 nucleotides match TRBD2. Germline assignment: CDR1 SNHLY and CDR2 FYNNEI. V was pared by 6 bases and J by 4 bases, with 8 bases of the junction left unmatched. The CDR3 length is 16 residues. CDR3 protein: CASRGPGLAGEYEQYV. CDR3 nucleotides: TGTGCCAGCAGGGGACCGGGACTAGCGGGAGAGTACGAGCAGTACGTC.

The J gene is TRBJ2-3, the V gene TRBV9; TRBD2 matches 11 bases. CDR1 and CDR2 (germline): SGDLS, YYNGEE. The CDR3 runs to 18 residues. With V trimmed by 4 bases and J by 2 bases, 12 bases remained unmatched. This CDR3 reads CASSSRPTSGVVTDTQYF. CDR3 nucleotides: TGTGCCAGCAGCTCACGGCCGACTAGCGGGGTTGTCACAGATACGCAGTATTTT.

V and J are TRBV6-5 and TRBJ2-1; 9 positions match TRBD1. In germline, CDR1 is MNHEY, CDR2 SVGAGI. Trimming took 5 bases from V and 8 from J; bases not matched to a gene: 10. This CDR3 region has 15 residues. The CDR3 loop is CASSQPGQGYHEQFF. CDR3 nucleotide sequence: TGTGCCAGCAGTCAACCGGGACAGGGTTATCATGAGCAGTTCTTC.

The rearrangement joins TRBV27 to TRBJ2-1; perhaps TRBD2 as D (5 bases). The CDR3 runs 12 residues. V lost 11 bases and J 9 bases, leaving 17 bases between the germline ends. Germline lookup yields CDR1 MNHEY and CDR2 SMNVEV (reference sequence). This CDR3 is CAARGPWGEQFF. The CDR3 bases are TGTGCCGCACGCGGGCCCTGGGGTGAGCAGTTCTTC.

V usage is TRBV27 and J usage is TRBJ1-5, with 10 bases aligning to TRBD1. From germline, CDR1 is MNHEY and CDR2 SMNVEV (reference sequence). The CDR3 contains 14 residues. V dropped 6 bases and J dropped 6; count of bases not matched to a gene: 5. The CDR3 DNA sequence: TGTGCCAGCAGCCGACAGGGGGCGGGTCAGCCCCAGCATTTT. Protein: CASSRQGAGQPQHF.

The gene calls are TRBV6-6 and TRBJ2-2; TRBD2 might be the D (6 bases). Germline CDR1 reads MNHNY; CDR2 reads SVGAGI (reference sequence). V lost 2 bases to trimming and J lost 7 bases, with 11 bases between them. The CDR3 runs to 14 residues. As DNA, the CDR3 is TGTGCCAGCAGTTACGAACTAGCTGGCGGGGAGCTGTTTTTT. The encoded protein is CASSYELAGGELFF.

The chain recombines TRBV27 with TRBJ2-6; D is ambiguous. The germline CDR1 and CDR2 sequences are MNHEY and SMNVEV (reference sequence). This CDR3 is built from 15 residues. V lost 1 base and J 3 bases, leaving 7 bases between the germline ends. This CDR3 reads CASSLFRVGANVLTF. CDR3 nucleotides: TGTGCCAGCAGTTTATTTAGAGTTGGGGCCAACGTCCTGACTTTC. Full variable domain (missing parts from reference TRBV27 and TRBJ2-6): EAQVTQNPRYLITVTGKKLTVTCSQNMNHEYMSWYRQDPGLGLRQIYYSMNVEVTDKGDVPEGYKVSRKEKRNFPLILESPSPNQTSLYFCASSLFRVGANVLTFGAGSRLTVL.

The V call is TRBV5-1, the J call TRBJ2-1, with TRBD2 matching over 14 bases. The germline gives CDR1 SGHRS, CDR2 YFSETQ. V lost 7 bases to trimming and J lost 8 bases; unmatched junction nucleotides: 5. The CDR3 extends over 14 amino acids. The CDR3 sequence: CASGLAGGGDEQFF. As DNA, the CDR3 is TGCGCCAGCGGACTAGCGGGAGGAGGGGATGAGCAGTTCTTC.

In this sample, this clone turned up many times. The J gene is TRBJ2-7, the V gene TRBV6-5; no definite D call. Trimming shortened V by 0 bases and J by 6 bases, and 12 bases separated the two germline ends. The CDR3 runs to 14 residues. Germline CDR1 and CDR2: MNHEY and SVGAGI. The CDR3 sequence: CASSYSTRVGEQYF. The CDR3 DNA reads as TGTGCCAGCAGTTACTCGACTCGGGTGGGCGAGCAGTACTTC.

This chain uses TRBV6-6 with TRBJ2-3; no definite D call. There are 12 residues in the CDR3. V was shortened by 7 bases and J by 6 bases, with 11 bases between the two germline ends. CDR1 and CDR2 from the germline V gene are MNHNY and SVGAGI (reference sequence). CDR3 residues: CASTERPDTQYF. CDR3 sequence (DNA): TGTGCCAGCACAGAGCGTCCGGATACGCAGTATTTT.

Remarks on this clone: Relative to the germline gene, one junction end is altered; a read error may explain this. CDR3: CASSYQRYGCTF. The CDR3 DNA sequence: TGTGCCAGCAGTTATCAACGTTATGGCTGCACCTTC. This sequence joins TRBV28 and TRBJ1-2; no clear D gene. The length of the CDR3 is 12 residues. Germline-derived CDR1 and CDR2 are MDHEN and SYDVKM.

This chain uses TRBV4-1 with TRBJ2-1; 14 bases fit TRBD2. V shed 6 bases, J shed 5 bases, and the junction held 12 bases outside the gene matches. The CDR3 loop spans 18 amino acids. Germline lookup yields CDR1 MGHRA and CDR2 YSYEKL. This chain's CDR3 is CASRPTGLAGGRDNEQFF. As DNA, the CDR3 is TGCGCCAGCAGACCTACCGGACTAGCGGGAGGACGGGACAATGAGCAGTTCTTC.

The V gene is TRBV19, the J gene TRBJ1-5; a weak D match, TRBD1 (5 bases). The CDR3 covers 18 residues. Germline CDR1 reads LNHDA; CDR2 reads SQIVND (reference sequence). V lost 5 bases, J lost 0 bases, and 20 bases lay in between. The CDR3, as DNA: TGTGCCAGTAGTTCCCGTCCACCGCAGGGAAATAGCAATCAGCCCCAGCATTTT. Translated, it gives CASSSRPPQGNSNQPQHF.

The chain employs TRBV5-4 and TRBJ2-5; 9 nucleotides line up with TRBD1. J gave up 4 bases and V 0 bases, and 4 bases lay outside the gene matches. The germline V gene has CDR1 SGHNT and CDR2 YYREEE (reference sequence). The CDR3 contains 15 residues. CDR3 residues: CASSLAGGQGETQYF. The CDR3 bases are TGTGCCAGCAGCTTGGCCGGGGGACAGGGAGAGACCCAGTACTTC.

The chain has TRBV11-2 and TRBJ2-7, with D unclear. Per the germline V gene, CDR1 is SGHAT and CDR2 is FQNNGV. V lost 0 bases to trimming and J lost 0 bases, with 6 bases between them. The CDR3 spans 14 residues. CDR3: CASSLDGFSYEQYF. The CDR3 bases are TGTGCCAGCAGCTTAGACGGGTTCTCCTACGAGCAGTACTTC.

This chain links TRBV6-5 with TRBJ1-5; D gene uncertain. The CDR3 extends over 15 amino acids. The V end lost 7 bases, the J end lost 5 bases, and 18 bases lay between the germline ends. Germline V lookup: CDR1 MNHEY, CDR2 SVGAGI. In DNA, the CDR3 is TGTGCCAGCACCTTGGAGGGCGCGCGGTATCAGCCCCAGCATTTT. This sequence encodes CASTLEGARYQPQHF.

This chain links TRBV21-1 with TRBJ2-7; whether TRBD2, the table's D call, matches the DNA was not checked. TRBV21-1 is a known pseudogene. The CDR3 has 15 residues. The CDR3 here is CASSKLGSGPYEQYV. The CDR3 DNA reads TGTGCCAGCAGCAAACTCGGTAGCGGCCCCTACGAGCAGTACGTC.